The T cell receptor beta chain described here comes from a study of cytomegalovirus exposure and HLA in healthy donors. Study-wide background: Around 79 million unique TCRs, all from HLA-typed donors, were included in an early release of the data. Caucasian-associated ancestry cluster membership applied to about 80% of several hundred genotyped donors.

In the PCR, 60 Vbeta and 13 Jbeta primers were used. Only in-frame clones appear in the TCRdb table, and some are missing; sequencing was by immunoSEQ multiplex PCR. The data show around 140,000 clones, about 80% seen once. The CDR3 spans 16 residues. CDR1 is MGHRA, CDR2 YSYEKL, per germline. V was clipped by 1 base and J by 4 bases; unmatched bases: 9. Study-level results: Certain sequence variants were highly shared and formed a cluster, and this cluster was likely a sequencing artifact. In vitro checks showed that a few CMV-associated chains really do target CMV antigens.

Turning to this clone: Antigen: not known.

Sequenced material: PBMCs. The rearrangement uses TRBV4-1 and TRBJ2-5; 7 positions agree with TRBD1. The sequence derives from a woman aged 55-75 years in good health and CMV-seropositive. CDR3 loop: CASSQAQGRGRETQYF. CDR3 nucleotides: TGCGCCAGCAGCCAAGCCCAAGGAAGGGGGCGAGAGACCCAGTACTTC.